These 6 T cell receptor beta chains share one sample of origin, sequenced in a study of blood T cell repertoires in COVID-19. The repertoire was sequenced with immunoSEQ multiplex PCR; TCRdb's copy has only in-frame clones and lacks some. The sample records about 240,000 clones, approximately 90% being singletons. Sequenced: PBMCs or T cells enriched from blood (not recorded which). The receptors were sampled from a woman aged 25-40 years who had recovered from COVID-19.

This chain links TRBV10-3 with TRBJ1-1; D is possibly TRBD1 (5 bases). V lost 1 base, J lost 3 bases, and 12 bases lay in between. Germline CDR1 ENHRY, CDR2 SYGVKD. This CDR3 has 15 residues. The CDR3, as DNA: TGTGCCATCAGTGAGTACGGGGGGGAGTACACTGAAGCTTTCTTT. This translates into CAISEYGGEYTEAFF.

The chain employs TRBV5-4 and TRBJ1-1; D is perhaps TRBD1 (6 bases). From germline, CDR1 is SGHNT and CDR2 YYREEE (reference sequence). The V and J ends lost 3 bases and 8 bases respectively, with 17 bases between them. The length of the CDR3 is 14 residues. The CDR3 bases are TGTGCCAGCAGCTACGGGACACGGGAGGACGAAGCTTTCTTT. This codes for CASSYGTREDEAFF.

This chain connects TRBV4-1 to TRBJ2-1, with D perhaps matching TRBD2 (5 bases). Germline-derived CDR1 and CDR2 are MGHRA and YSYEKL. V lost 1 base and J lost 12, with 19 bases in between. This CDR3 has 15 amino acids. The CDR3 spells CASSQGPRAAFRQFF. The CDR3, as DNA: TGCGCCAGCAGCCAAGGTCCCAGAGCGGCGTTCCGGCAGTTCTTC.

V usage is TRBV21-1 and J usage is TRBJ2-3; TRBD2, as called in the table, went unchecked against the DNA. TRBV21-1 represents a pseudogene. The CDR3 has 20 residues. The CDR3 here is CASSSHPRTSGWLFPDTQYF. CDR3 bases: TGTGCCAGCAGCTCTCACCCTCGGACTAGCGGGTGGTTGTTTCCAGATACGCAGTATTTT.

CDR3 in DNA: TGTGCCAGCTGGACCAGGGGGATGGGAAACACCATATATTTT. As protein: CASWTRGMGNTIYF. The J gene is TRBJ1-3, the V gene TRBV28; 7 bases are a match to TRBD1. The CDR3 contains 14 residues. Germline lookup yields CDR1 MDHEN and CDR2 SYDVKM. The V gene end was trimmed by 8 bases and the J gene end by 4 bases; junction bases not matched to a gene: 8.

The chain has TRBV3-1 (or the pseudogene TRBV3-2) and TRBJ1-4; D not certain. V shed 2 bases and J shed 0 bases, with 10 bases lying between them. CDR1 is LGHDT, CDR2 YNNKEL, per germline (reference sequence). There are 16 residues in the CDR3. The CDR3 region has the DNA TGTGCCAGCAGCCAACCTATCCAAGCAACTAATGAAAAACTGTTTTTT. It yields the protein CASSQPIQATNEKLFF.